This T cell receptor beta chain was profiled in a study of T cells in tuberculosis. Study in general: IGRA-negative adolescents, IGRA-positive adolescents with latent tuberculosis and adults with active tuberculosis formed this South African cohort. Study outcomes and limitations: Active tuberculosis cases were adults; controls were adolescents.

Sequenced by immunoSEQ multiplex PCR; TCRdb stores in-frame clones only, minus some. The sample records over 40,000 clones, 90% to 95% being singletons. V shed 0 bases and J shed 6 bases, with 13 bases lying between them. This CDR3 is built from 14 residues. The V gene's germline CDR1 is SGHRS and CDR2 YFSETQ. Tuberculin skin test and IGRA determined adolescents' latent tuberculosis status at entry. Concerning this clone itself: No antigen is known for it.

The sequence derives from a donor aged 10 to 29 with latent tuberculosis or without tuberculosis infection. J is TRBJ2-7 and V is TRBV5-1; D is ambiguous. Sequences were obtained from PBMCs. The CDR3 DNA reads TGCGCCAGCAGCTTGGGGCAGGTTATCGGCGAGCAGTACTTC. Translated, it gives CASSLGQVIGEQYF. The full variable domain, with the rest looked up from reference TRBV5-1 and TRBJ2-7, is KAGVTQTPRYLIKTRGQQVTLSCSPISGHRSVSWYQQTPGQGLQFLFEYFSETQRNKGNFPGRFSGRQFSNSRSEMNVSTLELGDSALYLCASSLGQVIGEQYFGPGTRLTVT.